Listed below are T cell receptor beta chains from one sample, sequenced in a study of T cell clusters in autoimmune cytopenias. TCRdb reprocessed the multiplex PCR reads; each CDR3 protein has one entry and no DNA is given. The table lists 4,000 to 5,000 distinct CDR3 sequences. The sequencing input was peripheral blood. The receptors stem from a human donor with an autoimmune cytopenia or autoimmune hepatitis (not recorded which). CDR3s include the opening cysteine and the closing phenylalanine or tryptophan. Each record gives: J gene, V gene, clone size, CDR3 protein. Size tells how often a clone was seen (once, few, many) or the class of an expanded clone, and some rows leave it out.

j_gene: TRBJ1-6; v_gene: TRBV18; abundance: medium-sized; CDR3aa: CASSPRQQGSPLHF
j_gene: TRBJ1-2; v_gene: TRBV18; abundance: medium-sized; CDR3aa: CASSPLQGEGYTF
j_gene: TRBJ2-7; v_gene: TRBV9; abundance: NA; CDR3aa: CASSPSGAPYEQYF
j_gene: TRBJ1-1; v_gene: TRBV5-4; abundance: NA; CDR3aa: CASSTIDTDTEAFF
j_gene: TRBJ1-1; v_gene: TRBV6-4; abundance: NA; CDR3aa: CASSAEGGNTEAFF
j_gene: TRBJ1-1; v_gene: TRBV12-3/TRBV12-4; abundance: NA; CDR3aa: CASKNRGGNTEAFF
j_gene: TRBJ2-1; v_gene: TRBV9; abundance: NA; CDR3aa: CASSVAGIYNEQFF
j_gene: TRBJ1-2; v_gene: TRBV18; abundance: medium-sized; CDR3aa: CASSLQGQDGYTF
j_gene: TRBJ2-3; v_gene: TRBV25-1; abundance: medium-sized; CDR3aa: CASSEVGTDTQYF
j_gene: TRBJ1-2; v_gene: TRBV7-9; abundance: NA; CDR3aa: CASSLGQRYNYGYTF
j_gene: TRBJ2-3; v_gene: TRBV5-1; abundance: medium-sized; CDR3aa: CASRRTLSTDTQYF
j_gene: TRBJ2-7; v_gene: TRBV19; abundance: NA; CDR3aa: CASSASGGATYEQYF
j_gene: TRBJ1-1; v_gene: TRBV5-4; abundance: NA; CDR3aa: CASSSGQGYEAFF
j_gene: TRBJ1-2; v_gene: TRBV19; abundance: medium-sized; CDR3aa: CASKVWAQTGASDYGYTF
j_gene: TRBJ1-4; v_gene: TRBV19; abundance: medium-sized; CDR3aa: CASSIREKLFF
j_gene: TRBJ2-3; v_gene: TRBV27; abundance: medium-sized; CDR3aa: CASSSYGTVTSTDTQYF
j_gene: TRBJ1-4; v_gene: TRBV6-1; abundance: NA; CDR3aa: CASSYSTGAGEKLFF
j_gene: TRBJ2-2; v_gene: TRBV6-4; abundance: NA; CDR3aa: CASKANTGELFF
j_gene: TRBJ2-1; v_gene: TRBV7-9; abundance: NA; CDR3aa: CASSIRQGAGYNEQFF
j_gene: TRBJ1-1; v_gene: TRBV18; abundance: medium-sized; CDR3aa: CASSWGRDTEAFF
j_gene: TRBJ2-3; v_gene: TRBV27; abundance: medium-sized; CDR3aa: CASTRAGAPDTQYF
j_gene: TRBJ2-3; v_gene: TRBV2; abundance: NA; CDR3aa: CASSQYTSTDTQYF
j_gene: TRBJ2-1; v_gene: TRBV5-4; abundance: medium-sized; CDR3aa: CASSRGTGPPYNEQFF
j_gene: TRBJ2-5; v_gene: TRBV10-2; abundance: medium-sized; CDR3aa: CASSESPVDKETQYF
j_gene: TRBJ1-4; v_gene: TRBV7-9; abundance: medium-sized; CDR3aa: CASSNQGGTRSANEKLFF
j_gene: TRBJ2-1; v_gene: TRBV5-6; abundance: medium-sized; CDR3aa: CATGLREAVNEQFF
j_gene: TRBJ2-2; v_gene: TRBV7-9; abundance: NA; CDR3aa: CASSSAPGGSTTGELFF
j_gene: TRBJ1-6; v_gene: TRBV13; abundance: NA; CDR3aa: CASSLAGSNNSPLHF
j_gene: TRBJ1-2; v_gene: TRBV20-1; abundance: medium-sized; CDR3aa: CSARDSVNYGYTF
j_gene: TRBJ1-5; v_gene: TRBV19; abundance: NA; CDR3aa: CASSLGPRGNQPKHF
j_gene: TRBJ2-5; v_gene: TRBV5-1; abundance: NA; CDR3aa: CASNPDRAKTQYF
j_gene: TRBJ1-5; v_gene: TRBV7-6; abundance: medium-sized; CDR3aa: CASSPDSSNQPQHF
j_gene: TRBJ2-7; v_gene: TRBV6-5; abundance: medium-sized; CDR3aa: CASSEDGGGPYEQYF
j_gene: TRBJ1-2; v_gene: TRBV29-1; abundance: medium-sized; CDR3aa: CSVEGAVAGGVYGYTF
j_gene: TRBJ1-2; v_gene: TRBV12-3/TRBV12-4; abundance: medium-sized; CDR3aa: CASTTVSGYTF
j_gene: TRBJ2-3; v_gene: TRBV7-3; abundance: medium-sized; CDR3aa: CASSPRGQSTDTQYF
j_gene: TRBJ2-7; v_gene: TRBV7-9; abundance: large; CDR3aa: CASSLASGATYEQYF
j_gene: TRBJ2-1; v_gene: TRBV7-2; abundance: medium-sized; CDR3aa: CASSPVAGGPNEQFF
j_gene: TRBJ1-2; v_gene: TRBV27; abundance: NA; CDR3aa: CASKPGPNNYGYTF
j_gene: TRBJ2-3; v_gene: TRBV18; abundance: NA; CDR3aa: CASSPPVDTDTQYF
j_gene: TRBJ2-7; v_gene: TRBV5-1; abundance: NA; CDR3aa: CASSFGQGIGEQYF
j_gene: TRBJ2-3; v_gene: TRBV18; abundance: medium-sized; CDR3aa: CASSPTFTDTQYF
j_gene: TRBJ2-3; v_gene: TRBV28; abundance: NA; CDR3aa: CASSLSGVHGDTQYF
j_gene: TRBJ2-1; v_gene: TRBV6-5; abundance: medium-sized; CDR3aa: CASSSIAGGPLNEQFF
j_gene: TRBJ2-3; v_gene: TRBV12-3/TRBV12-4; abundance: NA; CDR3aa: CASSLGQGIDTQYF
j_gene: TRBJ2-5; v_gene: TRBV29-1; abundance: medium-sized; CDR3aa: CSVEKVPSYQETQYF
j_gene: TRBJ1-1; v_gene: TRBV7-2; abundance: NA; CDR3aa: CASSLFGTVNTEAFF
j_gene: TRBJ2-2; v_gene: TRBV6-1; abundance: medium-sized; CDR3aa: CASSTYTGELFF
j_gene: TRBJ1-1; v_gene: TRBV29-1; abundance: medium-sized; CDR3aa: CSVSGTGVSTEAFF
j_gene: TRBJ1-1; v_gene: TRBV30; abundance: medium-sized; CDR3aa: CAWSRAHNTEAFF
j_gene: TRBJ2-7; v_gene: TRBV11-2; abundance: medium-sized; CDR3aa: CASSLRLGGSYEQYF
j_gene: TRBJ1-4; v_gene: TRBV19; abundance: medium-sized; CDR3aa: CASSGGDKSFNEKLFF
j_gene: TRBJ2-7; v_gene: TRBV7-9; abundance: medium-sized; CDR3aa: CASSLASGGTYEQYF
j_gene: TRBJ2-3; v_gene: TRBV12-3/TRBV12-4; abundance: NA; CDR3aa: CASSLILAGGPRDTQYF